Detailed here is one T cell receptor (beta chain). In germline, CDR1 is SNHLY, CDR2 FYNNEI. CDR3 length equals 15 residues. The germline V and J ends were trimmed by 8 bases and 0 bases, with 15 bases remaining between them. Mixed chimerism was transient after nonmyeloablative marrow transplants from related graft donors. These data are taken from a study of Tregs in tolerant kidney transplant recipients. Some clones are missing from TCRdb's copy, which holds only in-frame ones; the method was immunoSEQ multiplex PCR. The sample has 100,000 or so clones, approximately 94% seen once; the top ten hold 1.5% to 2%.

Sequencing used CD4+ T cells from blood (PBMCs), obtained 12 months after the transplant. V gene TRBV2 combines with J gene TRBJ2-3; the D gene is possibly TRBD2 (6 bases). This clonotype originated in a human patient who received a combined kidney and bone marrow transplant. The T cells may come from the graft donor. The CDR3 sequence is CASDGTLTSTDTQYF. The CDR3, as DNA: TGTGCCAGCGACGGGACTTTAACTAGCACAGATACGCAGTATTTT.